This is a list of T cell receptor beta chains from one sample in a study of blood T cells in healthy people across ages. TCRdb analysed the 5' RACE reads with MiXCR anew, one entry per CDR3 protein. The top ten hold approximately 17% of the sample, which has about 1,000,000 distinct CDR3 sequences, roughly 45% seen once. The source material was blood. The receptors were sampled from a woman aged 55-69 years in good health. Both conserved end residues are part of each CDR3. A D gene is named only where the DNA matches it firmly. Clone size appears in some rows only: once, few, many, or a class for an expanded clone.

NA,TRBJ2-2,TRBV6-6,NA,CASEGGGTGELFF,TGTGCCAGCGAGGGGGGAGGCACCGGGGAGCTGTTTTTT
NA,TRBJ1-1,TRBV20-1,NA,CSAASGPANTEAFF,NA
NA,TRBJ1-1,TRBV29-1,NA,CSVEGGRGQAFF,TGCAGCGTTGAAGGGGGACGGGGTCAAGCTTTCTTT
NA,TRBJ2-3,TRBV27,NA,CASSSGRRSDTQYF,TGTGCCAGCAGTTCCGGGCGGAGGTCCGATACGCAGTATTTT
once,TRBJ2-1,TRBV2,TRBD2,CASRLAGAGINEQFF,TGTGCCAGCAGGTTAGCGGGGGCTGGGATCAATGAGCAGTTCTTC
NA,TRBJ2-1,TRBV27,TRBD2,CASSSGLAGARAGSYNEQFF,TGTGCCAGCAGTTCCGGACTAGCGGGAGCCCGGGCCGGCTCCTACAATGAGCAGTTCTTC
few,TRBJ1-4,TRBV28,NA,CASRISGQPLFF,TGTGCCAGCCGAATTTCAGGACAGCCCCTGTTTTTT
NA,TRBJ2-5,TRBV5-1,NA,CASSLTHSEYNEQYF,TGCGCCAGCAGCTTGACTCATTCGGAGTACAATGAGCAGTACTTC
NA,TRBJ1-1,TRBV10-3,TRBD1,CAIRQGEAEAFF,TGTGCCATTCGACAGGGCGAGGCTGAAGCTTTCTTT
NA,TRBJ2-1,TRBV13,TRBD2,CASGPGLVTYNEQFF,TGTGCCAGCGGACCGGGACTAGTAACCTACAATGAGCAGTTCTTC
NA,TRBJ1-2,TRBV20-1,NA,CSANNQGANYGYTF,TGCAGTGCTAACAATCAGGGCGCCAACTATGGCTACACCTTC
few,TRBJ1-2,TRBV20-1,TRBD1,CSAHRPGQGNYGYTF,TGCAGTGCTCATCGGCCGGGACAGGGGAACTATGGCTACACCTTC
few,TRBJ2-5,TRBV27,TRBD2,CASSLVASGSQTQYF,TGTGCCAGCAGTTTAGTGGCTAGCGGGAGTCAGACCCAGTACTTC
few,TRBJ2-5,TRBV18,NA,CASSPAGLQETQYF,TGTGCCAGCTCCCCAGCGGGCCTCCAAGAGACCCAGTACTTC
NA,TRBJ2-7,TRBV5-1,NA,CASSSGLWDLWYEQYF,TGCGCCAGCAGCTCGGGACTCTGGGATTTATGGTACGAGCAGTACTTC
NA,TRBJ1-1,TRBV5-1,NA,CASSLGVGFYSTEAFF,TGCGCCAGCAGCTTGGGAGTGGGGTTTTATTCCACTGAAGCTTTCTTT
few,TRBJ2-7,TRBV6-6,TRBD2,CATLNNPGLALMRQYF,TGTGCCACACTGAACAACCCGGGACTAGCCCTAATGCGGCAGTACTTC
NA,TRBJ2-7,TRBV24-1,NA,CATSEKRRPYEQYF,TGTGCCACCAGTGAGAAACGAAGGCCCTACGAGCAGTACTTC
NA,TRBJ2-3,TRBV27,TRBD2,CASSSQTSARNTDTQYF,TGTGCCAGCAGTTCCCAGACTAGCGCAAGAAACACAGATACGCAGTATTTT
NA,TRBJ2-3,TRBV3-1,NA,CASSQEGPSDSTDTQYF,TGTGCCAGCAGCCAAGAAGGACCTAGCGACAGCACAGATACGCAGTATTTT
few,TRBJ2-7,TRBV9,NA,CASSLLDRPAPYEQYF,TGTGCCAGCAGCCTCCTCGACAGGCCCGCACCCTACGAGCAGTACTTC
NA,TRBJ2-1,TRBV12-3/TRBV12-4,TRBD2,CASSFGTIYNEQFF,TGTGCCAGCAGTTTCGGGACTATATACAATGAGCAGTTCTTC
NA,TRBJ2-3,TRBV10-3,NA,CAISHGTDTQYF,TGTGCCATCAGTCACGGGACAGATACGCAGTATTTT
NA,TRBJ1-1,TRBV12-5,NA,CASGLVRRGQNTEAFF,TGTGCTAGTGGTTTGGTACGCCGGGGTCAGAACACTGAAGCTTTCTTT
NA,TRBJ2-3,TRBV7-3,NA,CASSQRSSAFTDTQYF,TGTGCCAGCAGCCAAAGGTCTAGCGCGTTCACAGATACGCAGTATTTT
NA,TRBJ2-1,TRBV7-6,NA,CASSPWGGGSSYNEQFF,TGTGCCAGCAGCCCGTGGGGAGGGGGAAGCTCCTACAATGAGCAGTTCTTC
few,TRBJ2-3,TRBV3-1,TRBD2,CASSRDGLDRDTQYF,TGTGCCAGCAGCCGGGACGGACTAGATCGAGATACGCAGTATTTT
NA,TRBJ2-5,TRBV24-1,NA,CATSDREHLYQETQYF,TGTGCCACCAGTGACCGGGAGCACCTGTACCAAGAGACCCAGTACTTC
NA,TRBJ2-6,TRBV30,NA,CAWRSGANVLTF,TGTGCCTGGAGATCTGGGGCCAACGTCCTGACTTTC
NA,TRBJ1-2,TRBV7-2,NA,CASSLFRVNGYTF,TGTGCCAGCAGCTTATTTCGGGTTAATGGCTACACCTTC
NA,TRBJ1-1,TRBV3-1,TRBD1,CASSQDFRTGGGTEAFF,TGTGCCAGCAGCCAAGATTTCCGGACAGGGGGAGGCACTGAAGCTTTCTTT
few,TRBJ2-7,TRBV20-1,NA,CSAMEGGKNEQYF,TGCAGTGCTATGGAGGGAGGAAAGAACGAGCAGTACTTC
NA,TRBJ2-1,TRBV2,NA,CASRLALTYNEQFF,TGTGCCAGCAGGCTAGCCTTAACCTACAATGAGCAGTTCTTC
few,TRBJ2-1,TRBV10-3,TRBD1,CAISLETRTGNEQFF,TGTGCCATCAGCTTAGAAACGCGGACAGGCAATGAGCAGTTCTTC
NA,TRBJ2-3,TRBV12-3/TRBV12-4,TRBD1,CASRGTGGAEYDTQYF,TGTGCCAGCAGGGGGACAGGGGGCGCAGAATATGATACGCAGTATTTT
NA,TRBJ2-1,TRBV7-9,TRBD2,CASSEPTSGRSRYNEQFF,TGTGCCAGCAGCGAACCGACTAGCGGGAGGTCGAGATACAATGAGCAGTTCTTC
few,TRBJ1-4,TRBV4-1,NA,CASSQDDGPGEKLFF,TGCGCCAGCAGCCAAGACGATGGACCGGGAGAAAAACTGTTTTTT
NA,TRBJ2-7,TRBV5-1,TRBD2,CASSLEGLARRYF,TGCGCCAGCAGCTTGGAGGGACTAGCTCGCAGGTACTTC
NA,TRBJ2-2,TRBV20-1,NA,CSAGTATGELFF,TGCAGTGCTGGAACAGCTACCGGGGAGCTGTTTTTT
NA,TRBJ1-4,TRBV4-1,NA,CASSQGGTPANEKLFF,TGCGCCAGCAGCCAAGGAGGGACCCCTGCTAATGAAAAACTGTTTTTT
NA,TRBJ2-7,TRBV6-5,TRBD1,CASSYSRDRGTISYEQYF,TGTGCCAGCAGTTACTCGCGGGACAGGGGAACAATATCCTACGAGCAGTACTTC
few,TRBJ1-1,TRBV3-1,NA,CASSQDLGVTEAFF,TGTGCCAGCAGCCAAGATTTAGGGGTTACTGAAGCTTTCTTT
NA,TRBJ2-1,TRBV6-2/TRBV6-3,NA,CASTQGSYNERFF,TGTGCCAGCACCCAAGGATCCTACAATGAGCGGTTCTTC
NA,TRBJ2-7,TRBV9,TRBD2,CASSVAAAGALGNEQYF,TGTGCCAGCAGCGTAGCTGCGGCGGGAGCCTTAGGTAATGAGCAGTACTTC
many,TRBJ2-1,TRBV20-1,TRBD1,CSALRGLSYNEQFF,TGCAGTGCTTTAAGGGGGCTCTCCTACAATGAGCAGTTCTTC
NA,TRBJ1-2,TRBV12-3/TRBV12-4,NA,CASSLVASYGYTF,TGTGCCAGCAGTTTAGTGGCCTCCTATGGCTACACCTTC
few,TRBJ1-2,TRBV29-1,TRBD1,CSAGQGAGYGYTF,TGCAGCGCCGGGCAGGGGGCTGGGTATGGCTACACCTTC
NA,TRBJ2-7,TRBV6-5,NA,CASSYMRGPYEQYF,TGTGCCAGCAGTTACATGCGGGGGCCCTACGAGCAGTACTTC
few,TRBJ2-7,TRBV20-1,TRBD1,CSARVRDSSYEQYF,TGCAGTGCTAGAGTTCGGGACAGTTCCTACGAGCAGTACTTC
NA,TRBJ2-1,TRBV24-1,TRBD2,CATSDLKAGVNSEQFF,TGTGCCACCAGTGATTTAAAAGCGGGAGTGAACAGTGAGCAGTTCTTC
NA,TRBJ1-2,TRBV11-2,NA,CASSLGRGADYGYTF,TGTGCCAGCAGCTTAGGTAGGGGGGCGGACTATGGCTACACCTTC
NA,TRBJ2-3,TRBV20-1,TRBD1,CSARDPTGTGLRDTQYF,TGCAGTGCTAGAGACCCTACCGGGACAGGGCTACGAGATACGCAGTATTTT
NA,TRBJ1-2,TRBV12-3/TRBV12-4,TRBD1,CASSRGEAGGYGYTF,TGTGCCAGCAGCCGCGGTGAGGCAGGGGGCTATGGCTACACCTTC
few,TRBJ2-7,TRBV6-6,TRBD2,CASSPLGSGRGEQYF,TGTGCCAGCAGTCCGCTCGGCAGCGGGAGAGGCGAGCAGTACTTC
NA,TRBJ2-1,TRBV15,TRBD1,CATSSLWDSYNEQFF,TGTGCCACCAGCAGCCTATGGGACAGCTACAATGAGCAGTTCTTC
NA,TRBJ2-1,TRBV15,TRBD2,CATSRGGGGAFNEQFF,TGTGCCACCAGCAGAGGAGGCGGGGGGGCGTTCAATGAGCAGTTCTTC
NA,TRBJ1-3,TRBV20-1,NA,CSAKKAGNTIYF,TGCAGTGCTAAAAAGGCTGGAAACACCATATATTTT